The 29 T cell receptor beta chains in this list originate from one sample, sequenced in a study of relationships among human T cell subsets. Semiquantitative ARM-PCR amplified T cell receptor alpha and beta CDR3 regions from mRNA. Tagged nested gene-specific primers were used first, then communal superprimers amplified exponentially. Each CDR3 protein gets one entry after TCRdb re-called the multiplex PCR reads with MiXCR. Of approximately 15,000 distinct CDR3 sequences listed, 62% are singletons. The sequencing input was total T cells sorted from blood. Source of these receptors: a man aged 40-55 years in good health.

The V and J genes are TRBV28 and TRBJ2-1, with D perhaps TRBD1 or TRBD2 (5 bases each). From germline, CDR1 is MDHEN and CDR2 SYDVKM. The CDR3 has 13 amino acids. Trimming pared 2 bases from V and 12 bases from J, leaving 14 bases between. Here the CDR3 reads CASSLTGTGTQFF. CDR3 bases: TGTGCCAGCAGTTTAACTGGGACGGGAACGCAGTTCTTC.

The rearrangement joins TRBV19 to TRBJ2-2; 9 nucleotides align to TRBD1. Germline V lookup: CDR1 LNHDA, CDR2 SQIVND (reference sequence). This CDR3 spans 14 amino acids. Trimming at V came to 4 bases and at J to 8 bases, leaving 5 bases not matched to a gene. Written as DNA, the CDR3 is TGTGCCAGTAGTAGGACAGGGGAGGCGGGGGAGCTGTTTTTT. This sequence encodes CASSRTGEAGELFF. Full variable domain (outside the CDR3, taken from reference TRBV19 and TRBJ2-2): DGGITQSPKYLFRKEGQNVTLSCEQNLNHDAMYWYRQDPGQGLRLIYYSQIVNDFQKGDIAEGYSVSREKKESFPLTVTSAQKNPTAFYLCASSRTGEAGELFFGEGSRLTVL.

The chain links TRBV25-1 to TRBJ2-2; 12 nucleotides match TRBD2. The CDR3 extends over 14 amino acids. Germline values: CDR1 MGHDK, CDR2 SYGVNS. V lost 2 bases, J lost 9 bases, and 1 base stayed unmatched. The CDR3 DNA reads TGTGCCAGCAGTGAACGGACTAGCGGGAGGGAGCTGTTTTTT. The encoded protein is CASSERTSGRELFF.

J is TRBJ2-7 and V is TRBV10-3; D unresolved. There are 11 residues in the CDR3. CDR1 ENHRY and CDR2 SYGVKD come from the germline V gene. Trimming took 2 bases from V and 2 from J, leaving 1 base between them. CDR3 coding DNA: TGTGCCATCAGTGAGACCTACGAGCAGTACTTC. Its translation is CAISETYEQYF.

The chain has TRBV28 and TRBJ2-3, with 9 nucleotides matching TRBD2. This CDR3 region has 15 residues. CDR1 and CDR2 (germline): MDHEN, SYDVKM. V shed 11 bases and J 2 bases; nucleotides not matched to a gene: 11. The CDR3 DNA is TGTGCCGGCGCGCGGACTAGCGCCTCCACAGATACGCAGTATTTT. Translating gives CAGARTSASTDTQYF.

As regards this clonotype: At one of its ends the junction is not consistent with the germline gene, which may arise from a read error. V usage is TRBV6-6 and J usage is TRBJ2-7; possibly TRBD2 for D (5 bases). The CDR3 is 12 residues long. Germline CDR1 and CDR2: MNHNY and SVGAGI (reference sequence). CDR3 region: CASSKDSYKQYF. CDR3 nucleotides: TGTGCCAGCAGTAAGGACTCCTACAAGCAGTACTTC.

Only a few counts were recorded for this clonotype. This chain uses TRBV28 with TRBJ1-4; possibly TRBD1 for D (5 bases). Deletions cut 5 bases from V and 5 bases from J, with 21 bases between. From germline, CDR1 is MDHEN and CDR2 SYDVKM. This CDR3 comprises 17 residues. Here the CDR3 reads CASSPRDLLKGNEKLFF. CDR3 sequence (DNA): TGTGCCAGCAGTCCACGGGACCTCCTCAAGGGGAATGAAAAACTGTTTTTT. Full variable domain (remainder filled in from reference TRBV28 and TRBJ1-4): DVKVTQSSRYLVKRTGEKVFLECVQDMDHENMFWYRQDPGLGLRLIYFSYDVKMKEKGDIPEGYSVSREKKERFSLILESASTNQTSMYLCASSPRDLLKGNEKLFFGSGTQLSVL.

This clonotype has only a few counts. V usage is TRBV12-3 or TRBV12-4 and J usage is TRBJ1-1; the D is unclear. This CDR3 has 11 residues. V was shortened by 7 bases and J by 4 bases, with 7 bases between the two germline ends. The DNA of the CDR3 is TGTGCCAGCACCCCCGGCACTGAAGCTTTCTTT. Translated: CASTPGTEAFF.

Worth noting for this clonotype: The junction departs from germline at one end; a sequencing error may be responsible. This sequence joins TRBV30 and TRBJ1-2; D gene ambiguous. Germline values: CDR1 GTSNPN, CDR2 SVGIG (reference sequence). The CDR3 has 13 residues. CDR3 DNA sequence: TGTGCCTGGGGTGTAGTCACTGGCTATGGCTACACCTTC. Amino acids: CAWGVVTGYGYTF.

The chain employs TRBV7-6 and TRBJ1-4; TRBD1 aligns across 9 bases. CDR1 SGHVS and CDR2 FNYEAQ come from the germline V gene. The CDR3 sequence is 15 residues long. The J segment lost 4 bases and the V segment lost 3 bases, leaving 3 bases of the junction unmatched. As DNA, the CDR3 is TGTGCCAGCAGCTTGGCGGACAGGGGTAATGAAAAACTGTTTTTT. Translating it yields CASSLADRGNEKLFF.

The rearrangement uses TRBV14 and TRBJ1-2; the D gene is possibly TRBD1 (5 bases). The CDR3 runs 13 residues. Germline assignment: CDR1 SGHDN and CDR2 FVKESK. V was trimmed by 5 bases and J by 4 bases, leaving 11 bases between them. CDR3 region: CASSEGSRYGYTF. The CDR3 DNA sequence: TGTGCCAGCAGCGAGGGGTCCCGCTATGGCTACACCTTC. The whole variable domain, remainder taken from reference TRBV14 and TRBJ1-2, is EAGVTQFPSHSVIEKGQTVTLRCDPISGHDNLYWYRRVMGKEIKFLLHFVKESKQDESGMPNNRFLAERTGGTYSTLKVQPAELEDSGVYFCASSEGSRYGYTFGSGTRLTVV.

The rearrangement joins TRBV2 to TRBJ2-3; the D gene is possibly TRBD2 (6 bases). V lost 8 bases and J lost 0, with 12 bases in between. CDR3 length: 14 amino acids. Per germline, CDR1 SNHLY and CDR2 FYNNEI. The DNA for the CDR3 is TGTGCCAGCGCCCGCGGGGTGAGCACAGATACGCAGTATTTT. Its protein is CASARGVSTDTQYF. Full variable domain (missing parts from reference TRBV2 and TRBJ2-3): EPEVTQTPSHQVTQMGQEVILRCVPISNHLYFYWYRQILGQKVEFLVSFYNNEISEKSEIFDDQFSVERPDGSNFTLKIRSTKLEDSAMYFCASARGVSTDTQYFGPGTRLTVL.

This chain joins TRBV2 and TRBJ2-1, with TRBD2 identical over 9 bases. V shed 8 bases, J shed 3 bases, and the junction held 11 bases outside the gene matches. The CDR3 covers 16 residues. Germline CDR1 reads SNHLY; CDR2 reads FYNNEI. CDR3 nucleotide sequence: TGTGCCAGCGATTCCTTTCTAGCGGGGCTCTACAATGAGCAGTTCTTC. Translation gives CASDSFLAGLYNEQFF.

This clonotype has only a few counts. V is TRBV6-5 and J is TRBJ2-1, with D possibly TRBD1 on 5 matching bases. Trimming removed 2 bases from V and 5 bases from J, with 13 bases in between. Germline CDR1 MNHEY, CDR2 SVGAGI. The CDR3 extends over 15 amino acids. CDR3 sequence: CASSYGAGLHNEQFF. CDR3 DNA sequence: TGTGCCAGCAGTTACGGGGCAGGCCTACACAATGAGCAGTTCTTC.

The rearrangement joins TRBV19 to TRBJ2-1, with 7 bases that match TRBD2. Germline CDR1 is LNHDA and CDR2 is SQIVND (reference sequence). V trimming: 6 bases; J trimming: 7 bases; junction bases outside the gene matches: 12. The CDR3 contains 15 residues. The DNA of the CDR3 is TGTGCCAGTAGCCGGGCTAGCGGAGTCAGTAATGAGCAGTTCTTC. Protein sequence: CASSRASGVSNEQFF.

The sample holds a few counts of this clonotype. V is TRBV20-1 and J is TRBJ2-1, with 10 bases aligning to TRBD2. The V gene end was trimmed by 0 bases and the J gene end by 2 bases; junction bases not matched to a gene: 10. Germline CDR1 and CDR2: DFQATT and SNEGSKA (reference sequence). The CDR3 covers 18 residues. The CDR3 DNA is TGCAGTGCTAGAGACCAACATCGGACTAGCGGCCCCTACAATGAGCAGTTCTTC. This gives the protein CSARDQHRTSGPYNEQFF.

The chain employs TRBV20-1 and TRBJ2-7, with 8 bases aligning to TRBD1. Germline V gene sequence: CDR1 DFQATT, CDR2 SNEGSKA (reference sequence). The length of the CDR3 is 14 residues. After removal of 6 bases from V and 7 bases from J, the junction contained 14 bases not matched to a gene. The CDR3 DNA reads TGCAGTGCCATTGCCCTGGGACAGGTGGTGGAGCAGTACTTC. The encoded protein is CSAIALGQVVEQYF.

A few counts support this clonotype. This chain links TRBV28 with TRBJ1-6; D is unclear. V was trimmed by 3 bases and J by 9 bases, leaving 6 bases between them. This CDR3 contains 12 residues. Germline-derived CDR1 and CDR2 are MDHEN and SYDVKM. In DNA, the CDR3 is TGTGCCAGCAGTTTTGGAAGTTCACCCCTCCACTTT. Translating it yields CASSFGSSPLHF. Combining the CDR3 with reference TRBV28 and TRBJ1-6 gives the whole variable domain DVKVTQSSRYLVKRTGEKVFLECVQDMDHENMFWYRQDPGLGLRLIYFSYDVKMKEKGDIPEGYSVSREKKERFSLILESASTNQTSMYLCASSFGSSPLHFGNGTRLTVT.

The V call is TRBV27, the J call TRBJ2-5; 10 positions agree with TRBD1. The CDR3 is 16 amino acids. V gave up 5 bases and J gave up 7 bases; unmatched junction bases: 13. The germline CDR1 and CDR2 sequences are MNHEY and SMNVEV (reference sequence). CDR3 residues: CASSPPGQGLFGTQYF. The CDR3 region has the DNA TGTGCCAGCAGTCCCCCGGGACAGGGGCTATTCGGGACCCAGTACTTC.

The rearrangement links TRBV11-2 to TRBJ2-3; D remains ambiguous. The CDR3 runs to 14 residues. Trimming shortened V by 3 bases and J by 0 bases, and 7 bases separated the two germline ends. In germline, CDR1 is SGHAT, CDR2 FQNNGV. CDR3 DNA: TGTGCCAGCAGCTTTTCGCGGAGCACAGATACGCAGTATTTT. Its translation is CASSFSRSTDTQYF.

The CDR3 is CASSPRQTYNEQFF. In DNA, the CDR3 is TGTGCCAGCAGCCCCCGACAGACCTACAATGAGCAGTTCTTC. The chain has TRBV11-2 and TRBJ2-1, with D perhaps TRBD1 (5 bases). Germline V gene sequence: CDR1 SGHAT, CDR2 FQNNGV. This CDR3 has 14 amino acids. The V gene lost 5 bases and the J gene lost 2 bases, with 10 bases spanning the gap.

The chain joins TRBV11-2 to TRBJ2-5, with D possibly matching TRBD1 (5 bases). Germline V gene lookup returns CDR1 SGHAT and CDR2 FQNNGV. The length of the CDR3 is 12 residues. V was cut by 2 bases and J by 14 bases, with 15 bases left in between. In nucleotides, the CDR3 is TGTGCCAGCAGCTTACATGGGGCATCCCTTTACTTC. Its translation: CASSLHGASLYF.

The chain employs TRBV28 and TRBJ1-4; D is uncertain. CDR3 length: 13 amino acids. Germline V gene lookup returns CDR1 MDHEN and CDR2 SYDVKM. Deletions cut 5 bases from V and 7 bases from J, with 11 bases between. The CDR3 reads CASSPRTFEKLFF. CDR3 coding DNA: TGTGCCAGCAGTCCTCGGACTTTTGAAAAACTGTTTTTT.

Here the CDR3 reads CASSDDSGTGGNTIYF. For the CDR3, the DNA is TGTGCCAGCAGTGATGACTCCGGGACAGGGGGAAACACCATATATTTT. The chain employs TRBV6-1 and TRBJ1-3; the match to TRBD1 covers 9 bases. The CDR3 is 16 amino acids. The ends lost 3 bases at V and 4 bases at J; junction bases unmatched: 7. Germline-derived CDR1 and CDR2 are MNHNS and SASEGT.

The rearrangement uses TRBV12-3 or TRBV12-4 and TRBJ2-1; D is uncertain. Trimming took 3 bases from V and 6 from J, leaving 6 bases between them. There are 12 residues in the CDR3. For the CDR3, the DNA is TGTGCCAGCAGTTTCCCTGGCAATGAGCAGTTCTTC. It encodes CASSFPGNEQFF.

This clonotype was seen a handful of times. This chain links TRBV6-4 with TRBJ2-7; D remains ambiguous. Germline V lookup: CDR1 MRHNA, CDR2 SNTAGT. V shed 4 bases and J shed 2 bases, with 9 bases lying between them. The CDR3 runs 13 residues. The CDR3 sequence: CASSVRAAYEQYF. In nucleotides, the CDR3 is TGTGCCAGCAGTGTCCGGGCAGCCTACGAGCAGTACTTC.

This clonotype appeared a few times. V is TRBV29-1 and J is TRBJ2-7, with D possibly being TRBD2 (5 bases). CDR1 and CDR2 (germline): SQVTM, ANQGSEA. This CDR3 comprises 12 residues. V gave up 6 bases and J gave up 6 bases, with 15 bases separating them. The CDR3 loop is CSVVKAVGEQYF. CDR3 bases: TGCAGCGTGGTGAAAGCGGTGGGCGAGCAGTACTTC.

This clonotype was detected a few times. The rearrangement uses TRBV30 and TRBJ2-7, with TRBD1 matching over 8 bases. CDR3 size: 12 residues. Germline-derived CDR1 and CDR2 are GTSNPN and SVGIG (reference sequence). V gave up 4 bases and J gave up 5 bases; unmatched junction bases: 4. DNA of the CDR3: TGTGCCTGGAACAGGGGGTCGGACGAGCAGTACTTC. Protein: CAWNRGSDEQYF.

This clonotype has only one observation. CDR3 region: CASSISGRELPLLTDTQYF. The CDR3 DNA reads as TGTGCCAGTAGTATTAGTGGGCGGGAGCTACCCCTCCTAACAGATACGCAGTATTTT. V is TRBV19 and J is TRBJ2-3; 7 positions agree with TRBD2. The CDR3 totals 19 residues. Germline V gives CDR1 LNHDA, CDR2 SQIVND (reference sequence). V lost 3 bases and J lost 3; bases outside the gene matches: 18.